Each of the 11 T cell receptor beta chains below was sequenced from the same sample in a study of blood T cell repertoires in COVID-19. The method was immunoSEQ multiplex PCR; TCRdb's version includes in-frame clones alone and lacks a portion of them. This sample has tens of thousands of clones, with 90% found just once. The sample was peripheral blood. These receptors all come from a human donor with active COVID-19. The donor label of this sample is uncertain.

The J gene is TRBJ1-2, the V gene TRBV7-2; a weak D match, TRBD1 (5 bases). Germline V gene sequence: CDR1 SGHTA, CDR2 FQGNSA. V gave up 4 bases and J gave up 5 bases, with 29 bases separating them. This CDR3 has 19 amino acids. In DNA, the CDR3 is TGTGCCAGCAGCTCACGCTTCGTTTCCGACCGACAGTCTGGGTATGGCTACACCTTC. Its translation: CASSSRFVSDRQSGYGYTF.

J is TRBJ1-1 and V is TRBV3-1 (or the pseudogene TRBV3-2); D gene uncertain. There are 14 residues in the CDR3. Germline assignment: CDR1 LGHDT and CDR2 YNNKEL (reference sequence). V was trimmed by 5 bases and J by 3 bases, leaving 13 bases between them. The CDR3 DNA is TGTGCCAGCAGCGGCCGGGGTGGGGACACTGAAGCTTTCTTT. Protein sequence: CASSGRGGDTEAFF.

The rearrangement uses TRBV7-2 and TRBJ2-1; 10 bases are a match to TRBD1. The CDR3 loop spans 15 amino acids. Germline CDR1 is SGHTA and CDR2 is FQGNSA. The J segment lost 9 bases and the V segment lost 5 bases, leaving 10 bases of the junction unmatched. CDR3 bases: TGTGCCAGCAGCCCTACCGGGACAGGGGCGATTGAGCAGTTCTTC. Encoded protein: CASSPTGTGAIEQFF.

The V call is TRBV30, the J call TRBJ2-5; 9 positions agree with TRBD2. J was trimmed by 6 bases and V by 3 bases; bases with no gene match: 14. Germline assignment: CDR1 GTSNPN and CDR2 SVGIG (reference sequence). The CDR3 has 16 residues. The CDR3 protein is CAWRGRPSGDGQTQYF. CDR3 nucleotides: TGTGCCTGGAGAGGTAGGCCTAGCGGGGACGGGCAGACCCAGTACTTC.

The gene calls are TRBV5-1 and TRBJ1-4, with D possibly TRBD1 on 6 matching bases. CDR1 and CDR2 from the germline V gene are SGHRS and YFSETQ. This CDR3 comprises 16 residues. Between the trimmed V and J ends, which lost 0 bases and 3 bases, there was a span of 12 bases. CDR3 residues: CASSLGGQRPNEKLFF. Here the CDR3 DNA reads TGCGCCAGCAGCTTGGGAGGACAGCGCCCTAATGAAAAACTGTTTTTT.

The chain has TRBV6-6 and TRBJ1-5; TRBD1 is a possible D gene (6 bases). V lost 5 bases and J 5 bases, leaving 22 bases between the germline ends. The CDR3 consists of 17 residues. Per germline, CDR1 MNHNY and CDR2 SVGAGI (reference sequence). The CDR3 region has the DNA TGTGCCAGCAGTCCCCCCCGGTCAGGGGAACGGGATCAGCCCCAGCATTTT. This encodes CASSPPRSGERDQPQHF.

This clone was detected a few times. This chain joins TRBV10-3 and TRBJ1-5; D may be TRBD1 (5 bases). Between the trimmed V and J ends, which lost 3 bases and 9 bases, there was a span of 9 bases. The CDR3 has 12 residues. Germline V gives CDR1 ENHRY, CDR2 SYGVKD. This CDR3 reads CAISDPGGPQHF. In DNA, the CDR3 is TGTGCCATCAGTGACCCGGGGGGGCCCCAGCATTTT.

The V gene is TRBV11-2, the J gene TRBJ1-3; D remains unclear. The CDR3 is 14 residues long. V lost 2 bases to trimming and J lost 0 bases, with 5 bases between them. Germline V gives CDR1 SGHAT, CDR2 FQNNGV. The CDR3 is CASSLLSSGNTIYF. CDR3 coding DNA: TGTGCCAGCAGCTTACTAAGCTCTGGAAACACCATATATTTT. Complete variable domain (other parts from reference TRBV11-2 and TRBJ1-3): EAGVAQSPRYKIIEKRQSVAFWCNPISGHATLYWYQQILGQGPKLLIQFQNNGVVDDSQLPKDRFSAERLKGVDSTLKIQPAKLEDSAVYLCASSLLSSGNTIYFGEGSWLTVV.

This chain uses TRBV29-1 with TRBJ2-4, with D possibly being TRBD2 (6 bases). Germline V gene data show CDR1 as SQVTM and CDR2 as ANQGSEA. V was shortened by 2 bases and J by 1 base, with 27 bases between the two germline ends. The CDR3 loop spans 20 amino acids. In DNA form, the CDR3 reads TGCAGCGTTGAAAGCCTGGGGGGTGTTAAGGGAGGTATGGCCAAAAACATTCAGTACTTC. Translation gives CSVESLGGVKGGMAKNIQYF.

V gene TRBV5-1 combines with J gene TRBJ1-1; no reliable D call. V shed 2 bases and J shed 1 base, with 6 bases lying between them. CDR1 SGHRS and CDR2 YFSETQ come from the germline V gene. The CDR3 contains 13 residues. CDR3 sequence reads: CASSFSENTEAFF. In DNA, the CDR3 is TGCGCCAGCAGCTTTTCAGAGAACACTGAAGCTTTCTTT.

The rearrangement joins TRBV27 to TRBJ2-1; 9 bases match TRBD1. Germline CDR1 MNHEY, CDR2 SMNVEV (reference sequence). This CDR3 region has 16 residues. V lost 0 bases to trimming and J lost 6 bases; unmatched junction nucleotides: 6. The CDR3 loop reads CASSLSARTGVNEQFF. The CDR3 region has the DNA TGTGCCAGCAGTTTATCAGCCCGGACAGGGGTCAATGAGCAGTTCTTC.